This passage covers 29 T cell receptor beta chains from one sample sequenced in a study of CD8+ T cells in alopecia areata. Extracted RNA was reverse transcribed, and the resulting cDNA served as sequencing template. The method was immunoSEQ multiplex PCR; TCRdb's version includes in-frame clones alone and lacks a portion of them. There are around 160,000 clones in the sample; 40% to 50% occur only once, and 6% to 7% lies in the top ten. The sequencing input was CD4+ T cells sorted from blood. Source of these receptors: a human donor with alopecia areata.

This clone was seen a few times. The chain is built from TRBV29-1 and TRBJ1-1; no reliable D call. Trimming stripped 6 bases from V and 0 bases from J, with 17 bases between. Germline lookup yields CDR1 SQVTM and CDR2 ANQGSEA. The CDR3 length is 15 residues. The CDR3 region is CSVRGPDFMNTEAFF. CDR3 coding DNA: TGCAGCGTACGAGGCCCGGACTTCATGAACACTGAAGCTTTCTTT.

The chain recombines TRBV2 with TRBJ2-7; either TRBD1 or TRBD2 may supply D (6 bases each). The CDR3 runs 12 residues. The germline V gene encodes CDR1 SNHLY and CDR2 FYNNEI. The V gene lost 8 bases and the J gene lost 4 bases, with 12 bases spanning the gap. CDR3 amino acids: CASGQRVYEQYF. In DNA form, the CDR3 reads TGTGCCAGCGGACAGCGGGTATACGAGCAGTACTTC.

This clone was picked up a small number of times. The V and J genes are TRBV4-1 and TRBJ2-5; D is tentatively TRBD1 or TRBD2 (5 bases each). This CDR3 region has 14 residues. Germline lookup yields CDR1 MGHRA and CDR2 YSYEKL. Trimming pared 5 bases from V and 2 bases from J, leaving 12 bases between. The CDR3: CASSDQGRQETQYF. The CDR3 nucleotides are TGCGCCAGCAGCGACCAGGGACGGCAAGAGACCCAGTACTTC.

The V gene is TRBV6-5, the J gene TRBJ2-5, with D uncertain. This CDR3 spans 14 amino acids. Germline lookup yields CDR1 MNHEY and CDR2 SVGAGI. Trimming took off 7 bases at V and 5 bases at J, with 17 bases between the two ends. CDR3 residues: CASNSAGLLETQYF. In nucleotides, the CDR3 is TGTGCCAGCAACTCGGCAGGCCTCTTGGAGACCCAGTACTTC.

The chain employs TRBV7-8 and TRBJ2-3, with D tentatively TRBD1 (6 bases). Germline V CDR1 and CDR2: SGHVS, FQNEAQ. Trimming stripped 5 bases from V and 7 bases from J, with 10 bases between. The CDR3 has 12 residues. CDR3 sequence reads: CASSVQGNTQYF. Here the CDR3 DNA reads TGTGCCAGCAGCGTCCAGGGGAATACGCAGTATTTT.

J is TRBJ2-7 and V is TRBV5-4; the D gene is possibly TRBD2 (6 bases). This CDR3 has 12 amino acids. Looked up from germline, CDR1 is SGHNT and CDR2 is YYREEE (reference sequence). Trimming removed 4 bases at V and 4 bases at J, with 9 bases between. CDR3 in amino acids: CASSREPYEQYF. In nucleotides, the CDR3 is TGTGCCAGCAGCCGGGAGCCGTACGAGCAGTACTTC.

The gene calls are TRBV18 and TRBJ2-6, with 7 bases matching TRBD1. In germline, CDR1 is KGHSH, CDR2 LQKENI. Unmatched junction bases numbered 6, after V lost 4 bases and J lost 0 bases. The CDR3 has 17 residues. This chain's CDR3 is CASSLMTGSSGANVLTF. The CDR3 DNA reads TGTGCCAGCTCACTGATGACAGGGTCCTCTGGGGCCAACGTCCTGACTTTC. Full variable domain (outside the CDR3, taken from reference TRBV18 and TRBJ2-6): NAGVMQNPRHLVRRRGQEARLRCSPMKGHSHVYWYRQLPEEGLKFMVYLQKENIIDESGMPKERFSAEFPKEGPSILRIQQVVRGDSAAYFCASSLMTGSSGANVLTFGAGSRLTVL.

The chain combines TRBV29-1 with TRBJ1-3; D unclear. Trimming took off 7 bases at V and 1 base at J, with 5 bases between the two ends. The CDR3 covers 11 residues. Per the germline V gene, CDR1 is SQVTM and CDR2 is ANQGSEA. CDR3 region: CSARSGNTIYF. DNA of the CDR3: TGCAGCGCCCGGTCTGGAAACACCATATATTTT.

J is TRBJ2-2 and V is TRBV18, with TRBD2 matching 8 bases. V trimming: 3 bases; J trimming: 0 bases; junction bases outside the gene matches: 9. The CDR3 consists of 18 residues. Germline CDR1 reads KGHSH; CDR2 reads LQKENI. The CDR3 DNA sequence: TGTGCCAGCTCACCTTGGACTACAGCGGGAGCGAACACCGGGGAGCTGTTTTTT. Protein sequence: CASSPWTTAGANTGELFF. Based on the CDR3 plus reference TRBV18 and TRBJ2-2, the full variable domain is NAGVMQNPRHLVRRRGQEARLRCSPMKGHSHVYWYRQLPEEGLKFMVYLQKENIIDESGMPKERFSAEFPKEGPSILRIQQVVRGDSAAYFCASSPWTTAGANTGELFFGEGSRLTVL.

Only a few counts were recorded for this clone. CDR3 in DNA: TGCAGCGTTGACTGGACAGAACTTAGCACAGATACGCAGTATTTT. Residues: CSVDWTELSTDTQYF. This chain connects TRBV29-1 to TRBJ2-3, with a possible D match to TRBD1 (6 bases). V was shortened by 3 bases and J by 0 bases, with 13 bases between the two germline ends. CDR3 length: 15 amino acids. CDR1 is SQVTM, CDR2 ANQGSEA, per germline.

V usage is TRBV5-1 and J usage is TRBJ2-7, with D perhaps matching TRBD1 (6 bases). The CDR3 has 12 residues. Trimming left V 10 bases short and J 3 bases short, with 14 bases between. CDR1 and CDR2 from the germline V gene are SGHRS and YFSETQ. Here the CDR3 DNA reads TGCGCCTGCCGGGACACACACTACGAGCAGTACTTC. It yields the protein CACRDTHYEQYF. The whole variable domain, filled in from reference TRBV5-1 and TRBJ2-7, reads KAGVTQTPRYLIKTRGQQVTLSCSPISGHRSVSWYQQTPGQGLQFLFEYFSETQRNKGNFPGRFSGRQFSNSRSEMNVSTLELGDSALYLCACRDTHYEQYFGPGTRLTVT.

V gene TRBV27 combines with J gene TRBJ2-1; D not certain. Trimming pared 7 bases from V and 0 bases from J, leaving 10 bases between. Germline CDR1 MNHEY, CDR2 SMNVEV (reference sequence). The CDR3 spans 14 residues. CDR3 nucleotide sequence: TGTGCCAGCACAAGGAAGAGCTCCTACAATGAGCAGTTCTTC. Its protein is CASTRKSSYNEQFF.

This clone appeared a few times. V usage is TRBV10-3 and J usage is TRBJ2-1; maybe TRBD2 (6 bases). Germline CDR1 and CDR2: ENHRY and SYGVKD. V was clipped by 0 bases and J by 7 bases, with 16 bases between them. The CDR3 consists of 16 residues. In DNA, the CDR3 is TGTGCCATCAGTGAGTCCCTATCTGCTGGGGGGAATGAGCAGTTCTTC. Its protein is CAISESLSAGGNEQFF.

The chain joins TRBV13 to TRBJ2-6; 11 bases are shared with TRBD2. The CDR3 spans 17 residues. Germline CDR1 reads PRHDT; CDR2 reads FYEKMQ (reference sequence). The CDR3 nucleotides are TGTGCTATCAATAGCGGGAGGGGCAGCTCTGGGGCCAACGTCCTGACTTTC. It translates to CAINSGRGSSGANVLTF.

This clone was counted between two and nine times. The J gene is TRBJ2-5, the V gene TRBV10-3, with a tentative D call TRBD2 (6 bases). With 5 bases removed from V and 5 bases from J, the gap between germline ends came to 12 bases. Germline CDR1 is ENHRY and CDR2 is SYGVKD. The CDR3 spans 13 residues. Here the CDR3 reads CAISFGSGETQYF. The CDR3 DNA sequence: TGTGCCATCAGTTTCGGGAGTGGGGAGACCCAGTACTTC.

Concerning this clone itself: The same CDR3 also results from other DNA sequences found in this sample. The rearrangement links TRBV29-1 to TRBJ2-7, with unresolved D. CDR3 size: 12 residues. Looked up from germline, CDR1 is SQVTM and CDR2 is ANQGSEA. V dropped 6 bases and J dropped 0 bases, with 9 bases sitting between them. In DNA form, the CDR3 reads TGCAGCGTAGGGCTTGCCTCCTACGAGCAGTACTTC. This sequence encodes CSVGLASYEQYF.

This rearrangement joins TRBV6-1 to TRBJ1-4; maybe TRBD1 (6 bases). Trimming took off 4 bases at V and 9 bases at J, with 15 bases between the two ends. CDR1 MNHNS and CDR2 SASEGT come from the germline V gene. The length of the CDR3 is 14 residues. DNA for the CDR3: TGTGCCAGCAGTGCCGCCGGGACAACGCAAAAACTGTTTTTT. Its translation is CASSAAGTTQKLFF.

The V and J genes are TRBV19 and TRBJ1-5, with D possibly matching TRBD1 (6 bases). Germline V gene data show CDR1 as LNHDA and CDR2 as SQIVND (reference sequence). This CDR3 has 14 residues. V was pared by 7 bases and J by 2 bases, with 12 bases between. CDR3 residues: CASKTQGGNQPQHF. DNA of the CDR3: TGTGCCAGTAAGACACAGGGTGGCAATCAGCCCCAGCATTTT.

This chain joins TRBV6-6 and TRBJ2-1, with D perhaps matching TRBD1 (6 bases). The germline V gene encodes CDR1 MNHNY and CDR2 SVGAGI (reference sequence). With 6 bases removed from V and 8 bases from J, the gap between germline ends came to 17 bases. This CDR3 spans 14 amino acids. As DNA, the CDR3 is TGTGCCAGCAGAACCCGGGACAACGTCGATGAGCAGTTCTTC. Translated: CASRTRDNVDEQFF.

This clone came up a few times. The chain has TRBV28 and TRBJ1-4; D uncertain. V was pared by 2 bases and J by 7 bases, with 14 bases between. Germline V lookup: CDR1 MDHEN, CDR2 SYDVKM. This CDR3 has 15 residues. The chain's CDR3 is CASSLPTLDTEKLFF. CDR3 in DNA: TGTGCCAGCAGTTTACCGACATTGGATACTGAAAAACTGTTTTTT.

This clone was seen a single time. The same CDR3 can be traced to other DNA sequences in this sample. The V gene is TRBV28, the J gene TRBJ2-7; no reliable D call. The V end was cut by 8 bases, the J end by 2 bases, with 10 bases between. CDR1 and CDR2 (germline): MDHEN, SYDVKM. This CDR3 contains 12 residues. The CDR3 here is CASSPVAYEQYF. The CDR3, as DNA: TGTGCCAGCTCCCCCGTAGCCTACGAGCAGTACTTC.

The chain carries TRBV27 and TRBJ2-7, with D perhaps matching TRBD2 (5 bases). The germline V and J ends were trimmed by 6 bases and 6 bases, with 9 bases remaining between them. CDR3 length: 11 amino acids. Per germline, CDR1 MNHEY and CDR2 SMNVEV (reference sequence). CDR3 amino acids: CASSGLGEQYF. CDR3 nucleotides: TGTGCCAGCAGCGGACTCGGCGAGCAGTACTTC.

In DNA form, the CDR3 reads TGCAGCTCCCTAACGGGCAGAAACACCGGGGAGCTGTTTTTT. Protein sequence: CSSLTGRNTGELFF. The chain has TRBV29-1 and TRBJ2-2; D remains unclear. There are 14 residues in the CDR3. Trimming cost V 8 bases and J 2 bases, with 15 bases left between them. Germline CDR1 and CDR2: SQVTM and ANQGSEA.

CDR3 in DNA: TGTGCCAGCAGCTCCGGGACAGGGATTTATATCGCCTACGAGCAGTACTTC. Protein product: CASSSGTGIYIAYEQYF. The chain recombines TRBV7-8 with TRBJ2-7; 9 positions agree with TRBD1. This CDR3 is 17 amino acids long. After removal of 4 bases from V and 2 bases from J, the junction contained 12 bases not matched to a gene. From germline, CDR1 is SGHVS and CDR2 FQNEAQ.

This clone turned up a few times. CDR3: CAIRRGQANTEAFF. DNA of the CDR3: TGTGCCATCCGGCGTGGGCAGGCGAACACTGAAGCTTTCTTT. The chain combines TRBV10-3 with TRBJ1-1; D remains ambiguous. The germline V gene encodes CDR1 ENHRY and CDR2 SYGVKD. V was trimmed by 8 bases and J by 1 base, leaving 14 bases between them. The CDR3 has 14 residues.

This clone has a handful of counts. The V and J genes are TRBV6-6 and TRBJ1-5; tentative D call: TRBD1 (6 bases). Germline V CDR1 and CDR2: MNHNY, SVGAGI (reference sequence). The V and J ends lost 8 bases and 3 bases respectively, with 11 bases between them. The CDR3 has 13 amino acids. The CDR3 sequence: CASANRDNQPQHF. The CDR3 DNA is TGTGCCAGCGCGAACAGGGACAATCAGCCCCAGCATTTT.

This clone was observed a handful of times. The V and J genes are TRBV29-1 and TRBJ1-2; D remains ambiguous. Trimming removed 1 base at V and 6 bases at J, with 9 bases between. Germline CDR1 and CDR2: SQVTM and ANQGSEA. The CDR3 runs 12 residues. In DNA form, the CDR3 reads TGCAGCGTTGAAGGAGTAGGAGATGGCTACACCTTC. Translation: CSVEGVGDGYTF.

The CDR3 coding sequence is TGTGCCTGGAGTGTACAGTCTAGCGGTAAATACAATGAGCAGTTCTTC. This gives the protein CAWSVQSSGKYNEQFF. This chain connects TRBV30 to TRBJ2-1; 7 nucleotides align to TRBD2. Losses at the gene ends were 0 bases for V and 4 bases for J; bases not matched to a gene: 9. From germline, CDR1 is GTSNPN and CDR2 SVGIG (reference sequence). The CDR3 extends over 16 amino acids. The full variable domain, its missing parts supplied by reference TRBV30 and TRBJ2-1, is SQTIHQWPATLVQPVGSPLSLECTVEGTSNPNLYWYRQAAGRGLQLLFYSVGIGQISSEVPQNLSASRPQDRQFILSSKKLLLSDSGFYLCAWSVQSSGKYNEQFFGPGTRLTVL.

In its sample, this clone was seen a few times. V usage is TRBV5-1 and J usage is TRBJ2-5; 11 bases are shared with TRBD2. The V segment lost 4 bases and the J segment 4 bases; nucleotides outside the gene matches: 6. Per the germline V gene, CDR1 is SGHRS and CDR2 is YFSETQ. The CDR3 has 15 residues. The CDR3 is CASSRFLAGGETQYF. The CDR3 bases are TGCGCCAGCAGCCGATTCCTAGCGGGAGGAGAGACCCAGTACTTC.